This T cell receptor (beta chain) stems from a study of cytomegalovirus exposure and HLA in healthy donors. Study-level information: An early release of data contained tens of millions of unique TCRs, which came from HLA-typed donors.

This clone has just a few counts. What it recognizes is unknown. General observations from the study: Highly shared variants forming one cluster were likely a sequencing artifact. Most observed TCR sequences were rare, whereas some public TCRs were detected in many donors. HLA allele associations emerged for under 20,000 TCR beta sequences in a later analysis, at 0.05 false discovery rate.

This PCR relied on a set of 60 Vbeta primers and 13 Jbeta primers. This table comes from immunoSEQ multiplex PCR, and its TCRdb copy is limited to in-frame clones, with some not included. This sample has 150,000 to 200,000 clones, with more than 65% found just once. The CDR3 has 16 amino acids. V was clipped by 0 bases and J by 3 bases, with 16 bases between them. Germline V gene lookup returns CDR1 SGHDT and CDR2 YYEEEE. This sequence was found in a man aged 50 to 59 in good health and CMV-seropositive. The sample taken for sequencing was PBMCs. The chain uses TRBV5-6 and TRBJ2-7; possibly TRBD1 for D (5 bases). The CDR3, as DNA: TGTGCCAGCAGCTTGGGGGGCAGTAGGCCGGTCTACGAGCAGTACTTC. This codes for CASSLGGSRPVYEQYF.